These 8 T cell receptor beta chains share one sample of origin, sequenced in a study of CD4 T cells in relation to SARS-CoV-2 and coronaviruses (dated by TCRdb to about 2021). Their antigens are not known. CD4+ T cells from unexposed donors were collected before the COVID-19 pandemic (2011-2018). After less than eleven days of culture, CD4+ T cells were isolated with the EasySep CD4+ T cell isolation kit. The protocol used for the library was the immunoSEQ multiplex PCR assay. TCRdb took over this immuneACCESS table, retaining in-frame rearrangements with V and J assigned. Such tables are incomplete; in checked studies, under half of the missing clones stem from an unresolved V gene, and the remainder is unexplained. The sample contains some 28,000 clones, about 70% of them found a single time. The ten largest clonotypes hold 20% to 25% of the sample. The sequenced material came from CD4+ T cells from PBMCs, cultured in vitro. All receptors come from a human donor in good health.

Only one count was recorded for this clone. The chain employs TRBV19 and TRBJ1-1, with D unresolved. Deletions cut 10 bases from V and 2 bases from J, with 17 bases between. The CDR3 spans 14 residues. Per the germline V gene, CDR1 is LNHDA and CDR2 is SQIVND (reference sequence). This CDR3 reads CATSIMAGNTEAFF. The CDR3 nucleotides are TGTGCCACCTCTATTATGGCGGGTAACACTGAAGCTTTCTTT.

V gene TRBV11-2 combines with J gene TRBJ2-7, with TRBD2 identical over 14 bases. The ends lost 1 base at V and 9 bases at J; junction bases unmatched: 8. This CDR3 spans 16 amino acids. The germline V gene encodes CDR1 SGHAT and CDR2 FQNNGV. The CDR3 here is CASSLVLTSGRAVQYF. Here the CDR3 DNA reads TGTGCCAGCAGCTTAGTTTTGACTAGCGGGAGGGCCGTGCAGTACTTC.

The rearrangement links TRBV18 to TRBJ1-4, with D hard to call. The CDR3 has 15 residues. Germline lookup yields CDR1 KGHSH and CDR2 LQKENI. V lost 1 base, J lost 8 bases, and 14 bases lay in between. CDR3 DNA sequence: TGTGCCAGCTCACCACTTGACTACCCTGGGGAAAAACTGTTTTTT. This sequence encodes CASSPLDYPGEKLFF.

The V gene is TRBV13, the J gene TRBJ2-3; maybe TRBD2 (6 bases). The V and J ends lost 5 bases and 3 bases respectively, with 21 bases between them. Per germline, CDR1 PRHDT and CDR2 FYEKMQ (reference sequence). CDR3 length: 17 residues. The CDR3 here is CASSVEGWGERTDTQYF. In nucleotides, the CDR3 is TGTGCCAGCAGCGTCGAAGGCTGGGGGGAGCGGACAGATACGCAGTATTTT. Combining the CDR3 with reference TRBV13 and TRBJ2-3 gives the whole variable domain AAGVIQSPRHLIKEKRETATLKCYPIPRHDTVYWYQQGPGQDPQFLISFYEKMQSDKGSIPDRFSAQQFSDYHSELNMSSLELGDSALYFCASSVEGWGERTDTQYFGPGTRLTVL.

The chain carries TRBV19 and TRBJ2-7, with D perhaps matching TRBD1 or TRBD2 (5 bases each). In germline, CDR1 is LNHDA, CDR2 SQIVND (reference sequence). The CDR3 extends over 12 amino acids. Trimming shortened V by 4 bases and J by 5 bases, and 9 bases separated the two germline ends. The CDR3 DNA is TGTGCCAGTAGTAAGAGGGGTGACGAGCAGTACTTC. Protein sequence: CASSKRGDEQYF.

The V and J genes are TRBV19 and TRBJ1-6; D uncertain. This CDR3 region has 12 residues. The ends were cut back, 7 bases at V and 7 bases at J, with 8 bases in the middle. Germline V gives CDR1 LNHDA, CDR2 SQIVND (reference sequence). The CDR3 DNA follows: TGTGCCAGTAATACGGCAAATTCACCCCTCCACTTT. Residues: CASNTANSPLHF.

This chain joins TRBV19 and TRBJ2-2, with D maybe TRBD1 (5 bases). The CDR3 covers 15 residues. Trimming took 6 bases from V and 3 from J, leaving 14 bases between them. CDR1 is LNHDA, CDR2 SQIVND, per germline (reference sequence). The CDR3 nucleotides read TGTGCCAGTAGAAAGCCTACGACAGACACCGGGGAGCTGTTTTTT. Translating it yields CASRKPTTDTGELFF.

This clone showed up just a few times. This chain uses TRBV6-2 or TRBV6-3 with TRBJ2-7; 9 bases are a match to TRBD2. After removal of 2 bases from V and 3 bases from J, the junction contained 5 bases not matched to a gene. CDR3 length: 15 residues. CDR1 is MNHEY, CDR2 SVGEGT, per germline. CDR3 loop: CASSYGLAGSYEQYF. The CDR3 DNA sequence: TGTGCCAGCAGTTACGGGCTAGCGGGAAGCTACGAGCAGTACTTC.